This TCR beta chain came from a study of cytomegalovirus exposure and HLA in healthy donors. The PCR was carried out with 60 Vbeta primers and 13 Jbeta primers. Sequencing used immunoSEQ multiplex PCR; TCRdb keeps in-frame clones, though not all of them. The table lists around 190,000 clones, roughly four fifths of them singletons. CDR3 length: 14 residues. With 3 bases removed from V and 4 bases from J, the gap between germline ends came to 11 bases. Germline V CDR1 and CDR2: MNHEY, SMNVEV (reference sequence). The V call is TRBV27, the J call TRBJ2-3, with D possibly being TRBD1 (6 bases). Sequencing was performed on PBMCs. The TCR was taken from a woman aged 25 to 45 in good health and CMV-seropositive. The CDR3 bases are TGTGCCAGCAGTTTGGTACAGGGCGCAGATACGCAGTATTTT. It yields the protein CASSLVQGADTQYF.